This T cell receptor (beta chain) was obtained from a study of OX40 agonist ivuxolimab in advanced cancers. The assay was immunoSEQ multiplex PCR, and TCRdb's table has in-frame clones only and misses some. The sample has tens of thousands of clones, around 90% seen once. Trimming took 9 bases from V and 1 from J, leaving 12 bases between them. Germline loops: CDR1 SGHTA, CDR2 FQGNSA. The CDR3 extends over 14 amino acids. The sequencing used CD4+ or CD8+ T cells sorted from blood, collected in a trial of the OX40 agonist ivuxolimab. The rearrangement links TRBV7-2 to TRBJ2-2, with a possible D match to TRBD1 (6 bases). The clonotype was recovered from an adult with an advanced solid tumor such as melanoma, head and neck, liver or kidney cancer. Here the CDR3 reads CARDSQLNTGELFF. DNA for the CDR3: TGTGCCAGGGACAGTCAATTGAACACCGGGGAGCTGTTTTTT.